Shown below are 4 T cell receptor beta chains from a single sample sequenced in a study of T cells in women clearing cervical HPV infection (dated by TCRdb to the late 2010s). Libraries were prepared through the immunoSEQ multiplex PCR assay. TCRdb holds this immuneACCESS table with in-frame rearrangements only. Some clones are missing; in checked studies, unresolved V genes explain under half, and the rest has no known cause. The sample table gives 28,000 or so clones. The biggest ten clones account for roughly 8.4% of the sample. The material sequenced was blood buffy coat. The receptor source for this set is a woman aged 18-70 years with a cervical HPV16 infection that either progressed to CIN3+ or cleared (not recorded which).

Concerning this clone: The read comes to an end 3 residues before the CDR3 does, leaving the germline J gene to fill in the end. The chain couples TRBV7-9 to TRBJ2-3; the D gene is possibly TRBD1 (5 bases). The germline V gene encodes CDR1 SEHNR and CDR2 FQNEAQ (reference sequence). The CDR3 is 13 amino acids. The CDR3 sequence: CASSLQGNQPQYF. The CDR3 DNA, read in part, is TGTGCCAGCAGCTTACAGGGAAATCAGCCG.

In the case of this clone: An end of the junction does not agree with germline; a read error may underlie this. The CDR3 end lies 3 residues beyond the end of the read and is filled in from the germline J gene. V gene TRBV4-2 combines with J gene TRBJ2-3; 8 bases agree with TRBD2. The length of the CDR3 is 18 residues. The germline V gene has CDR1 LGHNA and CDR2 YNFKEQ. CDR3 amino acids: CASSQDPSSGGFTDTQYF. The sequenced part of the CDR3 DNA is TGCGCCAGCAGCCAAGATCCCAGCAGCGGGGGTTTCACAGATACG.

Concerning this clone itself: The DNA ends 3 residues before the CDR3 does, and the rest of the CDR3 is filled in from the germline J gene. The chain combines TRBV5-1 with TRBJ2-3; 11 bases align to TRBD2. The CDR3 contains 14 residues. Germline trimming cut 6 bases from V and 3 bases from J; bases unmatched to any gene: 3. Germline lookup yields CDR1 SGHRS and CDR2 YFSETQ. CDR3 DNA, as far as it was read: TGCGCCAGCATTCTAGCGGGAGGAACAGATACG. This sequence encodes CASILAGGTDT. The complete CDR3 protein is CASILAGGTDTQYF.

On this clone: Coverage ceases 3 residues before the CDR3 finishes, and the germline J gene fills in the end. The genes are TRBV2 and TRBJ2-7; tentatively, D is TRBD1 (5 bases). The CDR3 consists of 14 residues. Germline CDR1 and CDR2: SNHLY and FYNNEI. Trimming pared 6 bases from V and 4 bases from J, leaving 16 bases between. CDR3 bases read: TGTGCCAGCAGACCCCGTACGGACACGTACGAG. Translating it yields CASRPRTDTYE. The whole CDR3 is CASRPRTDTYEQYF.